The 12 T cell receptor beta chains below were found in one sample sequenced in a study of T cell responses to AZD1222 COVID-19 vaccine. The protocol was immunoSEQ multiplex PCR, while the TCRdb copy is restricted to in-frame clones and leaves out a portion. Among about 180,000 clones listed, 90% to 95% were seen once. The source material was peripheral blood, sampled 28 days after the second dose of the MenACWY control vaccine. These receptors were taken from an adult who received the MenACWY meningococcal vaccine as a control.

The chain employs TRBV3-1 (or the pseudogene TRBV3-2) and TRBJ2-3, with 8 positions matching TRBD2. V gave up 0 bases and J gave up 6 bases; unmatched junction bases: 8. Germline V gene sequence: CDR1 LGHDT, CDR2 YNNKEL (reference sequence). The CDR3 consists of 16 residues. CDR3 loop: CASSQDLGTRVDTQYF. CDR3 sequence (DNA): TGTGCCAGCAGCCAAGATTTGGGGACTAGGGTTGATACGCAGTATTTT.

The chain employs TRBV15 and TRBJ1-1, with D unclear. The CDR3 consists of 17 residues. Trimming removed 1 base at V and 1 base at J, with 16 bases between. The germline CDR1 and CDR2 sequences are LNHNV and YYDKDF (reference sequence). The CDR3 here is CATSRGRHLRANTEAFF. The CDR3 DNA is TGTGCCACCAGCAGAGGGAGACACTTAAGGGCGAACACTGAAGCTTTCTTT.

The count of this clone is one. The CDR3 nucleotides are TGTGCCAGCAGTCCCCGGGGGTGGCCCCAGCATTTT. It codes for CASSPRGWPQHF. The V gene is TRBV9, the J gene TRBJ1-5; a possible D gene is TRBD1 (5 bases). V lost 5 bases and J 9 bases, leaving 12 bases between the germline ends. Germline loops: CDR1 SGDLS, CDR2 YYNGEE. CDR3 length equals 12 residues.

J is TRBJ2-1 and V is TRBV4-2; 9 bases line up with TRBD2. Unmatched junction bases numbered 11, after V lost 4 bases and J lost 7 bases. Looked up from germline, CDR1 is LGHNA and CDR2 is YNFKEQ. The CDR3 has 16 residues. The chain's CDR3 is CASSPEGRGGLNEQFF. The DNA for the CDR3 is TGTGCCAGCAGCCCCGAGGGGCGGGGGGGCCTAAATGAGCAGTTCTTC.

This chain connects TRBV5-1 to TRBJ2-1, with TRBD2 as a possible D gene (5 bases). This CDR3 is 16 amino acids long. CDR1 is SGHRS and CDR2 is YFSETQ in the germline V gene. Trimming shortened V by 4 bases and J by 2 bases, and 16 bases separated the two germline ends. The CDR3 nucleotides read TGCGCCAGCAGCCTCGACATAGCGACCACCTACAATGAGCAGTTCTTC. It is translated as CASSLDIATTYNEQFF.

This chain links TRBV6-6 with TRBJ2-4; TRBD2 aligns across 7 bases. The CDR3 is 14 residues long. CDR1 MNHNY and CDR2 SVGAGI come from the germline V gene (reference sequence). Trimming removed 8 bases from V and 7 bases from J; junction bases left unmatched: 11. The CDR3 coding sequence is TGTGCCAGCCTATCGGGGGGAATACGGAACATTCAGTACTTC. Translating it yields CASLSGGIRNIQYF.

This clone was seen a single time. The chain uses TRBV6-2 or TRBV6-3 and TRBJ1-6, with a weak D call TRBD1 (6 bases). With 2 bases removed from V and 9 bases from J, the gap between germline ends came to 11 bases. Germline-derived CDR1 and CDR2 are MNHEY and SVGEGT. The CDR3 sequence is 14 residues long. The CDR3 sequence: CASSYGRGGSPLHF. The CDR3 DNA is TGTGCCAGCAGTTACGGCAGGGGAGGTTCACCCCTCCACTTT.

The chain combines TRBV5-1 with TRBJ1-1; D unclear. The V and J ends lost 6 bases and 1 base respectively, with 13 bases between them. Germline V CDR1 and CDR2: SGHRS, YFSETQ. This CDR3 is 14 amino acids long. The CDR3, as DNA: TGCGCCAGCACGGCTCGGTGGGGGAACACTGAAGCTTTCTTT. Its translation: CASTARWGNTEAFF.

This chain connects TRBV6-2 or TRBV6-3 to TRBJ2-2, with D perhaps matching TRBD1 or TRBD2 (6 bases each). The CDR3 has 15 residues. Germline CDR1 is MNHEY and CDR2 is SVGEGT. The germline V and J ends were trimmed by 2 bases and 6 bases, with 13 bases remaining between them. CDR3 in amino acids: CASSYGLRGAGELFF. CDR3 DNA sequence: TGTGCCAGCAGTTACGGTTTGAGGGGGGCCGGGGAGCTGTTTTTT.

The chain carries TRBV2 and TRBJ1-2, with 7 bases matching TRBD1. This CDR3 has 15 amino acids. V gave up 1 base and J gave up 5 bases; unmatched junction bases: 7. Per the germline V gene, CDR1 is SNHLY and CDR2 is FYNNEI. The chain's CDR3 is CASSEEGTALYGYTF. The CDR3 region has the DNA TGTGCCAGCAGTGAAGAGGGGACAGCGTTATATGGCTACACCTTC.

The chain carries TRBV5-8 and TRBJ1-5; tentative D call: TRBD1 (5 bases). V lost 4 bases to trimming and J lost 0 bases, with 11 bases between them. Germline V gene sequence: CDR1 SGHTS, CDR2 YDEGEE. The CDR3 runs 15 residues. As DNA, the CDR3 is TGTGCCAGCAGCCGTGACAGTTATAGCAATCAGCCCCAGCATTTT. Translation: CASSRDSYSNQPQHF. Together with reference TRBV5-8 and TRBJ1-5, the CDR3 gives the full variable domain: EAGVTQSPTHLIKTRGQQATLRCSPISGHTSVYWYQQALGLGLQFLLWYDEGEERNRGNFPPRFSGRQFPNYSSELNVNALELEDSALYLCASSRDSYSNQPQHFGDGTRLSIL.

This clone appeared once. The chain is built from TRBV18 and TRBJ2-1, with D unclear. Trimming took off 2 bases at V and 7 bases at J, with 9 bases between the two ends. This CDR3 region has 13 residues. Germline V lookup: CDR1 KGHSH, CDR2 LQKENI. The CDR3 loop is CASSPSSGNEQFF. CDR3 nucleotide sequence: TGTGCCAGCTCACCATCGAGTGGTAATGAGCAGTTCTTC.